These 4 T cell receptor beta chains were all obtained from the same sample, sequenced in a study of T cell responses to AZD1222 COVID-19 vaccine. The data were produced by immunoSEQ multiplex PCR, yet TCRdb's version contains in-frame clones alone and is incomplete. The sample holds roughly 98,000 clones, around 85% seen once. The sample consisted of peripheral blood, taken 28 days after the second AZD1222 dose. The receptors originated from an adult who received the AZD1222 COVID-19 vaccine.

The V call is TRBV3-1 (or the pseudogene TRBV3-2), the J call TRBJ1-4, with a tentative D call TRBD1 (5 bases). Germline CDR1 is LGHDT and CDR2 is YNNKEL (reference sequence). V lost 1 base to trimming and J lost 5 bases, with 8 bases between them. CDR3 size: 14 residues. The CDR3 is CASSQGAGNEKLFF. DNA of the CDR3: TGTGCCAGCAGCCAAGGGGCAGGGAATGAAAAACTGTTTTTT.

The V and J genes are TRBV7-2 and TRBJ2-5, with 9 bases identical to TRBD1. This CDR3 spans 16 amino acids. V dropped 5 bases and J dropped 4; count of bases not matched to a gene: 11. The germline CDR1 and CDR2 sequences are SGHTA and FQGNSA. CDR3: CASSPSPGQGAETQYF. The CDR3 DNA sequence: TGTGCCAGCAGCCCATCCCCGGGACAGGGTGCAGAGACCCAGTACTTC.

This clone appeared once. The chain carries TRBV25-1 and TRBJ1-1, with D perhaps matching TRBD1 (5 bases). Trimming took 1 base from V and 1 from J, leaving 10 bases between them. CDR1 and CDR2 from the germline V gene are MGHDK and SYGVNS. The CDR3 contains 15 residues. The CDR3 is CASSELLGRNTEAFF. CDR3 coding DNA: TGTGCCAGCAGTGAATTGCTGGGACGGAACACTGAAGCTTTCTTT.

The genes are TRBV9 and TRBJ2-3; unclear D gene. V lost 4 bases, J lost 2 bases, and 17 bases lay in between. The germline V gene has CDR1 SGDLS and CDR2 YYNGEE. This CDR3 region has 16 residues. The chain's CDR3 is CASSLTWSVITDTQYF. The CDR3 DNA reads as TGTGCCAGCAGCCTAACTTGGAGCGTTATCACAGATACGCAGTATTTT. Supplemented by reference TRBV9 and TRBJ2-3, the full variable domain reads DSGVTQTPKHLITATGQRVTLRCSPRSGDLSVYWYQQSLDQGLQFLIQYYNGEERAKGNILERFSAQQFPDLHSELNLSSLELGDSALYFCASSLTWSVITDTQYFGPGTRLTVL.